The 13 T cell receptor beta chains in this list originate from one sample, sequenced in a study of OX40 agonist ivuxolimab in advanced cancers. Assay used: immunoSEQ multiplex PCR; TCRdb lists only in-frame clones, some missing. The sample has approximately 52,000 clones, around four fifths seen once; the top ten hold 3.9%. The sample in question was CD4+ or CD8+ T cells sorted from blood, obtained in a trial of the OX40 agonist ivuxolimab. The receptors originated from an adult with an advanced solid tumor such as melanoma, head and neck, liver or kidney cancer.

Details on this clone: A read error may account for a junction end that differs from germline. The V gene is TRBV6-5, the J gene TRBJ2-7; no reliable D call. Germline V gene lookup returns CDR1 MNHEY and CDR2 SVGAGI. The CDR3 is made up of 13 amino acids. CDR3 amino acids: CATSETVSYEQYF. CDR3 coding DNA: TGTGCCACCAGTGAAACGGTATCCTACGAGCAGTACTTC.

The chain is built from TRBV10-1 and TRBJ2-4; 7 bases are shared with TRBD1. J was trimmed by 1 base and V by 6 bases; bases with no gene match: 18. CDR3 length equals 19 residues. Germline CDR1 reads WNHNN; CDR2 reads SYGVQD (reference sequence). The CDR3: CASSGRDRRHCGAKNIQYF. Here the CDR3 DNA reads TGCGCCAGCAGCGGCCGGGACAGACGCCATTGCGGGGCCAAAAACATTCAGTACTTC.

The V call is TRBV11-2, the J call TRBJ2-5, with 7 bases aligning to TRBD2. This CDR3 contains 14 residues. The V segment lost 4 bases and the J segment 3 bases; nucleotides outside the gene matches: 5. Germline CDR1 reads SGHAT; CDR2 reads FQNNGV. The CDR3 bases are TGTGCCAGCAGCTCCCCGGGAGGAGAAGAGACCCAGTACTTC. This gives the protein CASSSPGGEETQYF. The full variable domain, rest sourced from reference TRBV11-2 and TRBJ2-5, is EAGVAQSPRYKIIEKRQSVAFWCNPISGHATLYWYQQILGQGPKLLIQFQNNGVVDDSQLPKDRFSAERLKGVDSTLKIQPAKLEDSAVYLCASSSPGGEETQYFGPGTRLLVL.

The gene calls are TRBV7-2 and TRBJ2-1; 10 bases agree with TRBD2. CDR1 is SGHTA and CDR2 is FQGNSA in the germline V gene. The length of the CDR3 is 15 residues. Germline trimming cut 0 bases from V and 7 bases from J; bases unmatched to any gene: 3. The CDR3 nucleotides read TGTGCCAGCAGCTTAGCCCCTAGCGGGGGTAATGAGCAGTTCTTC. The encoded protein is CASSLAPSGGNEQFF.

The sample holds a few counts of this clone. The chain carries TRBV19 and TRBJ2-3; the match to TRBD1 covers 9 bases. V dropped 6 bases and J dropped 4; count of bases not matched to a gene: 8. Per the germline V gene, CDR1 is LNHDA and CDR2 is SQIVND (reference sequence). The CDR3 runs to 15 residues. The CDR3 coding sequence is TGTGCCAGTAGCATGGACAGGGGAGGAGCAGATACGCAGTATTTT. Translating it yields CASSMDRGGADTQYF.

The genes are TRBV19 and TRBJ1-4; TRBD1 matches at 9 bases. Looked up from germline, CDR1 is LNHDA and CDR2 is SQIVND (reference sequence). The CDR3 has 18 residues. V lost 5 bases, J lost 6 bases, and 16 bases stayed unmatched. CDR3 residues: CASSRSGYRGQGDEKLFF. As DNA, the CDR3 is TGTGCCAGTAGTCGGTCGGGGTACAGGGGACAGGGCGATGAAAAACTGTTTTTT.

Notes on this clone: This specimen includes other DNA sequences encoding the same CDR3. The gene calls are TRBV5-1 and TRBJ1-1, with D unclear. The germline V and J ends were trimmed by 0 bases and 3 bases, with 6 bases remaining between them. The V gene's germline CDR1 is SGHRS and CDR2 YFSETQ. The CDR3 consists of 13 residues. The CDR3 coding sequence is TGCGCCAGCAGCTTGGCTGGGGACACTGAAGCTTTCTTT. Its translation: CASSLAGDTEAFF.

The rearrangement uses TRBV7-6 and TRBJ2-1, with 7 bases fitting TRBD2. The CDR3 totals 12 residues. V gave up 5 bases and J gave up 15 bases; unmatched junction bases: 10. Germline V CDR1 and CDR2: SGHVS, FNYEAQ. CDR3 loop: CASSPHRGDVFF. DNA of the CDR3: TGTGCCAGCAGCCCCCATCGGGGGGACGTGTTCTTC.

The chain couples TRBV9 to TRBJ1-3; no reliable D call. This CDR3 is built from 13 residues. V was shortened by 2 bases and J by 4 bases, with 7 bases between the two germline ends. Germline lookup yields CDR1 SGDLS and CDR2 YYNGEE. The CDR3 loop is CASSVDWGNTIYF. The CDR3 coding sequence is TGTGCCAGCAGCGTCGACTGGGGAAACACCATATATTTT. Looking up the rest from reference TRBV9 and TRBJ1-3 gives the full variable domain: DSGVTQTPKHLITATGQRVTLRCSPRSGDLSVYWYQQSLDQGLQFLIQYYNGEERAKGNILERFSAQQFPDLHSELNLSSLELGDSALYFCASSVDWGNTIYFGEGSWLTVV.

The CDR3 DNA is TGTGCCAGCGGACAGGGCGACTCCTACGAGCAGTACTTC. Translation: CASGQGDSYEQYF. The genes are TRBV2 and TRBJ2-7, with TRBD1 matching 8 bases. V lost 8 bases to trimming and J lost 0 bases; unmatched junction nucleotides: 3. Germline CDR1 SNHLY, CDR2 FYNNEI. There are 13 residues in the CDR3. Complete variable domain (other parts from reference TRBV2 and TRBJ2-7): EPEVTQTPSHQVTQMGQEVILRCVPISNHLYFYWYRQILGQKVEFLVSFYNNEISEKSEIFDDQFSVERPDGSNFTLKIRSTKLEDSAMYFCASGQGDSYEQYFGPGTRLTVT.

The CDR3 DNA follows: TGTGCCAGCAGTCGAGACAGGGTCCCAACCTACGAGCAGTACTTC. Translating it yields CASSRDRVPTYEQYF. V is TRBV5-4 and J is TRBJ2-7, with 7 bases matching TRBD1. Trimming at V came to 5 bases and at J to 2 bases, leaving 10 bases not matched to a gene. Germline CDR1 is SGHNT and CDR2 is YYREEE (reference sequence). The CDR3 consists of 15 residues.

The chain employs TRBV5-1 and TRBJ1-2, with TRBD1 matching over 7 bases. The germline V gene encodes CDR1 SGHRS and CDR2 YFSETQ. CDR3 length equals 14 residues. V was clipped by 4 bases and J by 5 bases; unmatched bases: 8. Written as DNA, the CDR3 is TGCGCCAGCAGCACTACAGGGGCCAGGTATGGCTACACCTTC. It translates to CASSTTGARYGYTF.

The V gene is TRBV18, the J gene TRBJ2-5; D is ambiguous. Germline V gene lookup returns CDR1 KGHSH and CDR2 LQKENI. The V and J ends lost 2 bases and 3 bases respectively, with 7 bases between them. The CDR3 runs to 13 residues. The CDR3 DNA follows: TGTGCCAGCTCACCAACGGGCGAAGAGACCCAGTACTTC. Its translation: CASSPTGEETQYF. Full variable domain (missing parts from reference TRBV18 and TRBJ2-5): NAGVMQNPRHLVRRRGQEARLRCSPMKGHSHVYWYRQLPEEGLKFMVYLQKENIIDESGMPKERFSAEFPKEGPSILRIQQVVRGDSAAYFCASSPTGEETQYFGPGTRLLVL.